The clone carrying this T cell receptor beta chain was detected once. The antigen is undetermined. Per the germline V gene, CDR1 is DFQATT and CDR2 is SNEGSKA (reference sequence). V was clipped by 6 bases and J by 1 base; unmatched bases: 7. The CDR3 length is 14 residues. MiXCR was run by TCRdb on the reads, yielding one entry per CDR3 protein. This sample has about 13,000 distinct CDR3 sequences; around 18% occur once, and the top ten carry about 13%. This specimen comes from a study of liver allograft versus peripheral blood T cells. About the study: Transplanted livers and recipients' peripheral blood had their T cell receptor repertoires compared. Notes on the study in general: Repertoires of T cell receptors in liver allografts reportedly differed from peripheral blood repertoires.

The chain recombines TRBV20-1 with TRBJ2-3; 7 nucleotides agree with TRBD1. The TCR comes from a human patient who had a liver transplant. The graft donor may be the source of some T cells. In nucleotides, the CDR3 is TGCAGTGCAAGGGACAGTAAACGCACAGATACGCAGTATTTT. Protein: CSARDSKRTDTQYF.